A selection of T cell receptor beta chains follows, all from one sample in a study of vaccination and CD4 T cells after COVID-19. The antigens of these receptors remain unknown. TCRdb called the PCR reads again in MiXCR, with one record for every CDR3 protein. The data show about 17,000 distinct CDR3 sequences, around 43% seen once. Material: CD4+ T cells from blood, cultured in vitro, obtained before SARS-CoV-2 vaccination. These receptors came from a human donor who received a COVID-19 vaccine. CDR3s include the opening cysteine and the closing phenylalanine or tryptophan. Fields, in order: D gene, clone size, V gene, J gene, CDR3 protein, CDR3 DNA. The D gene is left open where the match is weak. Size tells how often a clone was seen (once, few, many) or the class of an expanded clone, and some rows leave it out.

NA,few,TRBV19,TRBJ2-1,CASSRQVYNEQFF,TGTGCCAGTTCGAGACAGGTCTACAATGAGCAGTTCTTC
TRBD1,NA,TRBV15,TRBJ2-7,CATSRAGGSYEQYF,TGTGCCACCAGCAGGGCAGGGGGTTCCTACGAGCAGTACTTC
NA,NA,TRBV6-1,TRBJ1-6,CASSATSFSSPLHF,TGTGCCAGCAGTGCGACATCTTTCTCTTCACCCCTCCACTTT
NA,NA,TRBV30,TRBJ1-1,CAWSPYRERAFF,TGTGCCTGGAGTCCTTACCGGGAGAGAGCTTTCTTT
NA,NA,TRBV15,TRBJ1-5,CATSRDLVGRQQNQPQHF,TGTGCCACCAGCAGAGATTTAGTGGGCCGACAGCAAAATCAGCCCCAGCATTTT
NA,once,TRBV7-9,TRBJ1-2,CASSLARSNGYTF,TGTGCCAGCAGCTTAGCACGCAGTAATGGCTACACCTTC
NA,NA,TRBV21-1,TRBJ2-7,CAHSGQGGIPYEQYF,TGTGCCCACTCCGGACAGGGAGGAATCCCCTACGAGCAGTACTTC
TRBD1,NA,TRBV7-8,TRBJ1-6,CASSLLPTGGSPLHF,TGTGCCAGCAGCTTACTACCTACAGGGGGATCACCCCTCCACTTT
NA,NA,TRBV7-3,TRBJ2-3,CASSALTPLDTQYF,TGTGCCAGCAGCGCCCTAACCCCCCTGGATACGCAGTATTTT
NA,NA,TRBV4-2,TRBJ2-5,CASSQAGETQYF,TGTGCCAGCAGCCAAGCTGGGGAAACCCAGTACTTC
NA,NA,TRBV20-1,TRBJ1-2,CSARDPDPRVSYGCTF,TGCAGTGCTAGAGATCCGGACCCCAGGGTGAGCTATGGCTGCACCTTC
TRBD1,NA,TRBV12-3/TRBV12-4,TRBJ1-3,CASRDRGDSSGNTIYF,TGTGCCAGCAGGGACAGGGGCGATAGCTCTGGAAACACCATATATTTT
TRBD1,NA,TRBV12-3/TRBV12-4,TRBJ1-2,CASSPSRDREGYTF,TGTGCCAGCAGCCCATCCCGGGACAGGGAGGGCTACACCTTC
NA,NA,TRBV10-2,TRBJ2-5,CASSAAGRSETQYF,TGCGCCAGCAGTGCCGCAGGCCGTTCGGAGACCCAGTACTTC
NA,NA,TRBV5-1,TRBJ2-5,CASSLGGPETQYF,TGCGCCAGCAGCTTGGGGGGGCCGGAGACCCAGTACTTC
NA,NA,TRBV18,TRBJ2-5,CASSDQETQYF,TGTGCCAGCTCAGACCAAGAGACCCAGTACTTC
NA,few,TRBV19,TRBJ1-2,CASSIDIYGYGYTF,TGTGCCAGTAGTATAGATATTTATGGGTATGGCTACACCTTC
NA,NA,TRBV4-2,TRBJ2-5,CASSLRGRGRPQETQYF,TGTGCCAGCAGCCTGAGGGGTCGAGGTCGGCCTCAAGAGACCCAGTACTTC
NA,NA,TRBV10-3,TRBJ1-5,CAISERPNQPQHF,TGTGCCATCAGTGAACGTCCTAATCAGCCCCAGCATTTT
TRBD2,NA,TRBV7-9,TRBJ2-3,CAPRLQVPAGRKDTQYF,TGTGCACCCCGCTTACAAGTTCCAGCGGGGAGGAAAGATACGCAGTATTTT
NA,NA,TRBV5-1,TRBJ1-6,CASSPTENSPLHF,TGCGCCAGCAGCCCAACTGAAAATTCACCCCTCCACTTT
TRBD1,NA,TRBV10-3,TRBJ1-1,CAISAQQGWNTEPFF,TGTGCCATCAGTGCCCAACAGGGGTGGAACACTGAACCTTTCTTT